The sequence of this T cell receptor (beta chain) was determined in a study of blood T cell repertoires in COVID-19. Background on the study: Acute and convalescent COVID-19 samples came from the United States, Italy and Spain. Nucleic acid was either cDNA or gDNA, and it came from T cells, B-cell-depleted T cells, or PBMCs.

V shed 2 bases and J 7 bases; nucleotides not matched to a gene: 8. Germline V lookup: CDR1 KGHSH, CDR2 LQKENI. The CDR3 has 16 amino acids. Generated by immunoSEQ multiplex PCR, the TCRdb table keeps only in-frame clones and is missing some. The sample contains 280,000 or so clones, roughly 88% of which appear only once. This rearrangement joins TRBV18 to TRBJ1-4, with 9 bases aligning to TRBD1. The sequence came from a man aged 30-40 years who had recovered from COVID-19. The sequencing sample was made of PBMCs or T cells enriched from blood (not recorded which). The CDR3 sequence is CASSPRTGEGVEKLFF. As DNA, the CDR3 is TGTGCCAGCTCACCAAGGACAGGGGAGGGTGTTGAAAAACTGTTTTTT. The variable domain in full, completed from reference TRBV18 and TRBJ1-4, reads NAGVMQNPRHLVRRRGQEARLRCSPMKGHSHVYWYRQLPEEGLKFMVYLQKENIIDESGMPKERFSAEFPKEGPSILRIQQVVRGDSAAYFCASSPRTGEGVEKLFFGSGTQLSVL.